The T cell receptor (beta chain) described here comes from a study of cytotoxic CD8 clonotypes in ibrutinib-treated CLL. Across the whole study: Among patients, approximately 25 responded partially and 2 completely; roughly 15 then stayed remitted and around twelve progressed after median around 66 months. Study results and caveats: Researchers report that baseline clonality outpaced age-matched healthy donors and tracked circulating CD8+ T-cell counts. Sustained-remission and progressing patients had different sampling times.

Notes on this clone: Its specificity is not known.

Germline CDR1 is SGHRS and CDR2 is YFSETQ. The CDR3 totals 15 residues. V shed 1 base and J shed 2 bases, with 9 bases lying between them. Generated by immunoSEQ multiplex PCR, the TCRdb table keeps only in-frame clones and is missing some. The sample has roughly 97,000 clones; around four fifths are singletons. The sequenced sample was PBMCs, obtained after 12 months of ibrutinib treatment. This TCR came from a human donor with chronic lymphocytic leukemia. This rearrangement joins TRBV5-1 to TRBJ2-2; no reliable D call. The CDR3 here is CASSLTATNTGELFF. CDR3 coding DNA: TGCGCCAGCAGCTTGACAGCCACTAACACCGGGGAGCTGTTTTTT.